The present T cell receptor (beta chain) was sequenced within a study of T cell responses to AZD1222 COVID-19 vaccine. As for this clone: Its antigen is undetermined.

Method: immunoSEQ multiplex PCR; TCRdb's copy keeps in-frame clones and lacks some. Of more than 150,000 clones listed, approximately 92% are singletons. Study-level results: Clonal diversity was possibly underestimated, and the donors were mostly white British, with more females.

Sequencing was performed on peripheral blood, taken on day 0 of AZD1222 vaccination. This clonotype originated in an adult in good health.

CDR3 sequence reads: CASSFGTAQGYTF. CDR3 sequence (DNA): TGTGCCAGCAGCTTCGGGACGGCCCAGGGCTACACCTTC. J is TRBJ1-2 and V is TRBV7-3; weak D call: TRBD1 (5 bases). This CDR3 region has 13 residues. CDR1 and CDR2 (germline): SGHTA, FQGTGA. Deletions cut 3 bases from V and 8 bases from J, with 13 bases between.